Shown below are 30 T cell receptor beta chains from a single sample sequenced in a study of post-analysis software for immune sequencing data. Study-level findings and limits: When patients were compared with controls, four to six TRBV segments were more frequent, TRBV5-6, TRBV5-1 and TRBV20-1 among them.

TCR beta libraries were prepared from cDNA with unique molecular identifiers. One entry per CDR3 protein results from TCRdb running MiXCR on the PCR reads. The table shows 650,000 to 850,000 distinct CDR3 sequences, with just over 45% occurring only once. The antigens of these receptors remain unknown. Sequenced material: blood. The receptors originated from a girl aged 10 to 17 with multiple sclerosis.

The rearrangement uses TRBV5-1 and TRBJ1-2, with 7 bases lining up with TRBD1. The CDR3 is made up of 14 amino acids. The germline gives CDR1 SGHRS, CDR2 YFSETQ. With 5 bases clipped from V and 0 bases from J, the junction kept 4 bases outside the gene matches. The chain's CDR3 is CASSETGTNYGYTF. CDR3 DNA: TGCGCCAGCAGTGAGACAGGGACTAACTATGGCTACACCTTC.

The chain uses TRBV10-3 and TRBJ2-5, with 12 bases matching TRBD2. The CDR3 contains 15 residues. Germline trimming cut 6 bases from V and 1 base from J; bases unmatched to any gene: 3. Germline CDR1 reads ENHRY; CDR2 reads SYGVKD. CDR3 sequence: CAISQTSGSQETQYF. The CDR3 DNA follows: TGTGCCATCAGCCAGACTAGCGGGAGCCAAGAGACCCAGTACTTC.

The chain employs TRBV6-9 and TRBJ2-1; D may be TRBD2 (6 bases). V was cut by 4 bases and J by 2 bases, with 12 bases left in between. Germline CDR1 is MNHGY and CDR2 is SVAAGI. The CDR3 contains 15 residues. Here the CDR3 reads CASSSPGLAYNEQFF. The CDR3 DNA reads as TGTGCCAGCAGTTCACCGGGACTGGCCTACAATGAGCAGTTCTTC.

V and J are TRBV12-3 or TRBV12-4 and TRBJ2-1, with D unclear. V was shortened by 5 bases and J by 9 bases, with 8 bases between the two germline ends. CDR3 length: 11 residues. The CDR3 reads CASSPGSEQFF. DNA of the CDR3: TGTGCCAGCAGTCCCGGGTCTGAGCAGTTCTTC.

This chain connects TRBV7-8 to TRBJ1-2; no clear D gene. CDR1 is SGHVS, CDR2 FQNEAQ, per germline. The CDR3 length is 14 residues. V lost 2 bases and J 3 bases, leaving 10 bases between the germline ends. This chain's CDR3 is CASSLQWQDYGYTF. CDR3 in DNA: TGTGCCAGCAGCTTACAGTGGCAGGACTATGGCTACACCTTC.

The rearrangement uses TRBV24-1 and TRBJ2-3; 9 bases line up with TRBD2. The CDR3 spans 16 residues. V gave up 1 base and J gave up 1 base; unmatched junction bases: 2. Per the germline V gene, CDR1 is KGHDR and CDR2 is SFDVKD. The CDR3 loop is CATSDFRLAGTDTQYF. The CDR3 DNA is TGTGCCACCAGTGATTTCCGACTAGCGGGCACAGATACGCAGTATTTT.

This clonotype has a handful of counts. The CDR3 DNA sequence: TGTGCCAGCAGTCTGACGCAGCCAGATACGCAGTATTTT. Translated: CASSLTQPDTQYF. The V and J genes are TRBV12-3 or TRBV12-4 and TRBJ2-3, with D uncertain. The CDR3 extends over 13 amino acids. The V and J ends lost 5 bases and 4 bases respectively, with 10 bases between them.

This clonotype was detected a few times. A junction boundary mismatches the germline segment, possibly from a read error. The V gene is TRBV7-9, the J gene TRBJ2-1; 9 bases match TRBD2. CDR3 length equals 14 residues. Per germline, CDR1 SEHNR and CDR2 FQNEAQ (reference sequence). The CDR3: CASGISGSYNEQFF. CDR3 sequence (DNA): TGCGCCAGCGGGATTAGCGGGAGCTACAATGAGCAGTTCTTC.

This clonotype has a handful of counts. V gene TRBV20-1 combines with J gene TRBJ2-3, with 8 bases fitting TRBD1. This CDR3 is built from 17 residues. The V and J ends lost 6 bases and 2 bases, in that order; junction bases with no gene match: 16. Looked up from germline, CDR1 is DFQATT and CDR2 is SNEGSKA (reference sequence). CDR3 residues: CSAARETGALLTDTQYF. CDR3 DNA sequence: TGCAGTGCCGCTAGGGAGACAGGGGCTCTCCTCACAGATACGCAGTATTTT.

The V and J genes are TRBV11-1 and TRBJ2-3; D is perhaps TRBD2 (5 bases). The germline V gene has CDR1 SGHAT and CDR2 FQDESV (reference sequence). The CDR3 sequence is 15 residues long. Trimming cost V 7 bases and J 4 bases, with 18 bases left between them. CDR3 loop: CASNKDSAVPDTQYF. In DNA form, the CDR3 reads TGTGCCAGCAACAAGGACTCGGCGGTCCCAGATACGCAGTATTTT.

Details on this clonotype: Relative to the germline gene, one junction end is altered; a read error may explain this. V usage is TRBV7-2 and J usage is TRBJ2-5, with TRBD2 identical over 7 bases. The CDR3 runs to 15 residues. Germline-derived CDR1 and CDR2 are SGHTA and FQGNSA. CDR3 amino acids: CACSRDYTLWETQYF. Written as DNA, the CDR3 is TGTGCCTGCAGCCGGGACTACACCCTGTGGGAGACCCAGTACTTC.

This chain links TRBV14 with TRBJ2-7, with a possible D match to TRBD2 (5 bases). Germline loops: CDR1 SGHDN, CDR2 FVKESK. CDR3 size: 14 residues. With 5 bases removed from V and 3 bases from J, the gap between germline ends came to 14 bases. The CDR3: CASSIADLHYEQYF. CDR3 DNA: TGTGCCAGCAGCATTGCGGACTTACACTACGAGCAGTACTTC.

The J gene is TRBJ1-2, the V gene TRBV28, with 7 bases lining up with TRBD1. With 7 bases clipped from V and 0 bases from J, the junction kept 11 bases outside the gene matches. The length of the CDR3 is 16 residues. Per the germline V gene, CDR1 is MDHEN and CDR2 is SYDVKM. CDR3 sequence: CASIDTVGTANYGYTF. In DNA, the CDR3 is TGTGCCAGCATAGATACAGTCGGGACAGCTAACTATGGCTACACCTTC.

The V and J genes are TRBV7-9 and TRBJ2-1; perhaps TRBD2 as D (6 bases). Germline V CDR1 and CDR2: SEHNR, FQNEAQ (reference sequence). V was clipped by 10 bases and J by 10 bases, with 20 bases between them. This CDR3 has 13 amino acids. The CDR3 coding sequence is TGTGCCATACACCGGGACTCCCTCAGGGAGCAGTTCTTC. Translation gives CAIHRDSLREQFF.

Turning to this clonotype: A read error may produce the germline difference seen at one junction end. The chain links TRBV12-3 or TRBV12-4 to TRBJ2-3, with a weak D call TRBD1 (7 bases). The CDR3 consists of 14 residues. CDR3 region: CASTLTGTGDRQYF. DNA of the CDR3: TGTGCCAGCACCCTGACAGGGACTGGGGATAGGCAGTATTTT.

This sequence joins TRBV20-1 and TRBJ1-2; the D gene is possibly TRBD1 (5 bases). Between the trimmed V and J ends, which lost 0 bases and 8 bases, there was a span of 19 bases. The germline V gene encodes CDR1 DFQATT and CDR2 SNEGSKA (reference sequence). The length of the CDR3 is 15 residues. The CDR3 loop reads CSAREQDELLWGYTF. The CDR3 DNA sequence: TGCAGTGCTAGAGAACAGGACGAGCTCCTCTGGGGCTACACCTTC.

The chain couples TRBV20-1 to TRBJ2-1; D ambiguous. The CDR3 consists of 11 residues. The V end lost 2 bases, the J end lost 10 bases, and 9 bases lay between the germline ends. Germline V gene lookup returns CDR1 DFQATT and CDR2 SNEGSKA (reference sequence). The CDR3 bases are TGCAGTGCTAGATTTGGAGAAGAGCAGTTCTTC. This gives the protein CSARFGEEQFF.

The chain recombines TRBV10-3 with TRBJ1-2; D gene unclear. The CDR3 runs 13 residues. The V gene lost 0 bases and the J gene lost 6 bases, with 8 bases spanning the gap. Germline V lookup: CDR1 ENHRY, CDR2 SYGVKD. The CDR3 loop is CAISESKSNGYTF. The DNA for the CDR3 is TGTGCCATCAGTGAGTCGAAGAGCAATGGCTACACCTTC.

The V call is TRBV20-1, the J call TRBJ1-1; D not resolved. This CDR3 is 11 amino acids long. V lost 3 bases, J lost 3 bases, and 5 bases lay in between. From germline, CDR1 is DFQATT and CDR2 SNEGSKA (reference sequence). CDR3 in DNA: TGCAGTGCTAGGGTCCACACTGAAGCTTTCTTT. Translating gives CSARVHTEAFF.

This chain links TRBV20-1 with TRBJ1-1; D not resolved. This CDR3 comprises 12 residues. CDR1 is DFQATT and CDR2 is SNEGSKA in the germline V gene (reference sequence). V was shortened by 5 bases and J by 1 base, with 8 bases between the two germline ends. This CDR3 is CSASPWNTEAFF. The CDR3 nucleotides read TGCAGTGCTTCTCCATGGAACACTGAAGCTTTCTTT.

This clonotype was picked up a small number of times. The chain links TRBV4-1 to TRBJ2-7; D not certain. The V end lost 0 bases, the J end lost 2 bases, and 14 bases lay between the germline ends. The CDR3 extends over 16 amino acids. In germline, CDR1 is MGHRA, CDR2 YSYEKL. This CDR3 reads CASSQEGRRSTYEQYF. CDR3 coding DNA: TGCGCCAGCAGCCAAGAGGGCAGGCGAAGCACCTACGAGCAGTACTTC.

The chain carries TRBV12-5 and TRBJ2-7; either TRBD1 or TRBD2 may supply D (6 bases each). V lost 6 bases and J lost 2, with 8 bases in between. The CDR3 runs to 12 residues. From germline, CDR1 is LGHNT and CDR2 FRNRAP. CDR3 loop: CASGGGPYEQYF. DNA for the CDR3: TGTGCTAGTGGAGGGGGGCCCTACGAGCAGTACTTC.

This rearrangement joins TRBV4-1 to TRBJ2-3; 9 bases line up with TRBD2. CDR1 is MGHRA and CDR2 is YSYEKL in the germline V gene. The CDR3 runs 15 residues. V trimming: 2 bases; J trimming: 4 bases; junction bases outside the gene matches: 4. CDR3 sequence reads: CASSQNSGSADTQYF. The CDR3 nucleotides read TGCGCCAGCAGCCAAAATAGCGGGAGCGCAGATACGCAGTATTTT.

The chain employs TRBV20-1 and TRBJ2-1; 11 nucleotides agree with TRBD2. Germline V gene sequence: CDR1 DFQATT, CDR2 SNEGSKA (reference sequence). V shed 6 bases, J shed 6 bases, and the junction held 7 bases outside the gene matches. The CDR3 covers 14 residues. CDR3 sequence (DNA): TGCAGTGCCCCACTAGCGGGAGTAGTCAATGAGCAGTTCTTC. It encodes CSAPLAGVVNEQFF.

The count of this clonotype is one. This chain links TRBV7-8 with TRBJ2-7; 7 bases line up with TRBD1. Losses at the gene ends were 5 bases for V and 4 bases for J; bases not matched to a gene: 14. The germline V gene has CDR1 SGHVS and CDR2 FQNEAQ. The CDR3 totals 16 residues. As DNA, the CDR3 is TGTGCCAGCAGCACCTCACAGGGGACGTTCGGGTACGAGCAGTACTTC. It codes for CASSTSQGTFGYEQYF. Combining the CDR3 with reference TRBV7-8 and TRBJ2-7 gives the whole variable domain GAGVSQSPRYKVAKRGQDVALRCDPISGHVSLFWYQQALGQGPEFLTYFQNEAQLDKSGLPSDRFFAERPEGSVSTLKIQRTQQEDSAVYLCASSTSQGTFGYEQYFGPGTRLTVT.

This clonotype has just a few counts. The CDR3: CATLGNQPHTF. In DNA form, the CDR3 reads TGTGCCACATTGGGAAACCAGCCTCACACCTTC. The J gene is TRBJ1-2, the V gene TRBV6-6; D not certain. Trimming shortened V by 10 bases and J by 12 bases, and 18 bases separated the two germline ends. The V gene's germline CDR1 is MNHNY and CDR2 SVGAGI (reference sequence). The CDR3 is 11 residues long.

V is TRBV12-3 or TRBV12-4 and J is TRBJ1-2; D unresolved. This CDR3 region has 15 residues. Trimming took off 2 bases at V and 4 bases at J, with 14 bases between the two ends. The chain's CDR3 is CASSLSRSRGYGYTF. The CDR3 nucleotides are TGTGCCAGCAGTTTAAGCCGAAGTCGCGGCTATGGCTACACCTTC.

The genes are TRBV6-6 and TRBJ1-2; possible D gene TRBD1, 6 bases. The CDR3 length is 15 residues. Trimming left V 10 bases short and J 2 bases short, with 20 bases between. In germline, CDR1 is MNHNY, CDR2 SVGAGI (reference sequence). CDR3 loop: CATLDWPGANYGYTF. CDR3 bases: TGTGCCACCTTAGACTGGCCGGGGGCCAACTATGGCTACACCTTC.

The chain employs TRBV12-3 or TRBV12-4 and TRBJ2-1; D possibly matches TRBD1 or TRBD2 (5 bases each). Trimming took 5 bases from V and 10 from J, leaving 12 bases between them. The CDR3 is 12 amino acids. CDR3 nucleotides: TGTGCCAGCAGTAGTAGCCGGGGCGAGCAGTTCTTC. Its protein product is CASSSSRGEQFF.

This clonotype showed up just a few times. This chain links TRBV3-1 with TRBJ2-4; D is possibly TRBD2 (5 bases). Germline V gene lookup returns CDR1 LGHDT and CDR2 YNNKEL (reference sequence). The CDR3 is 14 amino acids. V was shortened by 1 base and J by 6 bases, with 10 bases between the two germline ends. The CDR3 sequence: CASSQVSGGNIQYF. CDR3 DNA: TGTGCCAGCAGCCAAGTAAGTGGAGGAAACATTCAGTACTTC.